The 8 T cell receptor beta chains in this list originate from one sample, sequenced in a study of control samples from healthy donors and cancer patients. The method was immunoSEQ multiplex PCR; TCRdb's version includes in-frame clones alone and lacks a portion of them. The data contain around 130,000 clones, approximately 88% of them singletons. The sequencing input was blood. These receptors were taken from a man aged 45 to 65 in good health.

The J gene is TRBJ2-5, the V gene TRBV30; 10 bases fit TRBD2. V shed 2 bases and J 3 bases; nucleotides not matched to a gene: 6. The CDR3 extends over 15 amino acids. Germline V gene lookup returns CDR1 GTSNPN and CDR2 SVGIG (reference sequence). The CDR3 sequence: CAWSTGLAGEETQYF. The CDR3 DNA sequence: TGTGCCTGGAGTACAGGTCTAGCGGGGGAAGAGACCCAGTACTTC.

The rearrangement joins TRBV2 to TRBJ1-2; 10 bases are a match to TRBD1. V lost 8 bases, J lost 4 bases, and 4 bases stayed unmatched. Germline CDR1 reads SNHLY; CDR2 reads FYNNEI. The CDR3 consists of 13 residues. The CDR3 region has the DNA TGTGCCAGCCGGGACAGGGGCCCCTATGGCTACACCTTC. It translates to CASRDRGPYGYTF.

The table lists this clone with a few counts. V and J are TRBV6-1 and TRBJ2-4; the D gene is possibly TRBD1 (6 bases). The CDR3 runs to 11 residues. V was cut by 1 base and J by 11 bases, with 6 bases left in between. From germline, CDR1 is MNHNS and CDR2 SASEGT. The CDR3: CASSEGQVQYF. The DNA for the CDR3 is TGTGCCAGCAGTGAAGGACAGGTTCAGTACTTC.

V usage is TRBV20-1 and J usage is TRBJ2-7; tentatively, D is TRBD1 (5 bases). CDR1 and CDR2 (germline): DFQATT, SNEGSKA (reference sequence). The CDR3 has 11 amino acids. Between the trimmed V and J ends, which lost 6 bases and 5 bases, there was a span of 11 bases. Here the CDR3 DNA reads TGCAGTGCGGAGAAAGGGGACGAGCAGTACTTC. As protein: CSAEKGDEQYF.

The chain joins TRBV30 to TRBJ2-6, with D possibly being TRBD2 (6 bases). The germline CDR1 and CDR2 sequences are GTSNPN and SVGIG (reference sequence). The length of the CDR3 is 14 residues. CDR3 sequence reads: CAEGRGTGANVLTF. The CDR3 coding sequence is TGTGCGGAGGGAAGGGGAACTGGGGCCAACGTCCTGACTTTC.

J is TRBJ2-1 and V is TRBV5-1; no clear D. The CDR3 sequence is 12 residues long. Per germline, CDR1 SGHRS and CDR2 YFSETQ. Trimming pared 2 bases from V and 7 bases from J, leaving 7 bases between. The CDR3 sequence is CASSFGGNEQFF. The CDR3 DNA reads TGCGCCAGCAGCTTTGGCGGAAATGAGCAGTTCTTC.

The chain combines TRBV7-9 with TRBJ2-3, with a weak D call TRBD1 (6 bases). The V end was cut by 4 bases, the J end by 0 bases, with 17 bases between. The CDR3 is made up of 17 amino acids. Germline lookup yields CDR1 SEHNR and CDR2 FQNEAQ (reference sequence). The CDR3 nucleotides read TGTGCCAGCAGCTCAGGCCGGACAGCCGCTAGCACAGATACGCAGTATTTT. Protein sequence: CASSSGRTAASTDTQYF.

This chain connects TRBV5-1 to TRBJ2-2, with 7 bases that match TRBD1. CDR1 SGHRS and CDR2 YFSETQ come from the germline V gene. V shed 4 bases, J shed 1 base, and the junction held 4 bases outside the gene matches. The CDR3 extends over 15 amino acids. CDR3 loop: CASSVGTVNTGELFF. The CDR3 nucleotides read TGCGCCAGCAGCGTGGGGACAGTGAACACCGGGGAGCTGTTTTTT.